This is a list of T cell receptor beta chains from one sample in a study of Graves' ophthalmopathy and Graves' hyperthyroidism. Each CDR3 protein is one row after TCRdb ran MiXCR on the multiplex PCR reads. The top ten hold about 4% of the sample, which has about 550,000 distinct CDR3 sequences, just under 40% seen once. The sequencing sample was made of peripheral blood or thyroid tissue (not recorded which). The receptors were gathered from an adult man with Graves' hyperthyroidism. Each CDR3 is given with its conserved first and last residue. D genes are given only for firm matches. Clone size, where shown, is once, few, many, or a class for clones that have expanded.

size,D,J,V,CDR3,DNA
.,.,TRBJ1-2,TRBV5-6,CASSPRQDYTF,TGTGCCAGCAGCCCCCGACAGGACTACACCTTC
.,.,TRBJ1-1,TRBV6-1,CASSEHRSGTEAFF,TGTGCCAGCAGTGAACACAGGTCTGGCACTGAAGCTTTCTTT
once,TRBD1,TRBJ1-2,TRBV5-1,CASSAEGQAGYTF,TGCGCCAGCAGCGCAGAGGGACAGGCTGGCTACACCTTC
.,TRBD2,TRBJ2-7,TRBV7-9,CASSLVAGDYEQYF,TGTGCCAGCAGCTTAGTTGCGGGAGACTACGAGCAGTACTTC
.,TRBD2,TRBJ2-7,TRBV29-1,CSASRTGGGDEQYF,TGCAGCGCCAGCAGAACTGGGGGGGGGGACGAGCAGTACTTC
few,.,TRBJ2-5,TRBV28,CASSLPGKGQETQYF,TGTGCCAGCAGTTTACCGGGAAAAGGGCAAGAGACCCAGTACTTC
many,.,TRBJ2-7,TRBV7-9,CASSNSYEQYF,TGTGCCAGTAGTAACTCCTACGAGCAGTACTTC
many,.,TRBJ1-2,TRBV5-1,CASRPPGTSYGYTF,TGCGCCAGCAGGCCCCCCGGGACGTCCTATGGCTACACCTTC
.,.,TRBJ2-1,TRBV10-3,CAIRSTTYNEQFF,TGTGCCATCAGGTCGACTACCTACAATGAGCAGTTCTTC
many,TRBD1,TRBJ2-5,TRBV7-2,CASRQRGPQETQYF,TGTGCCAGCAGGCAAAGGGGGCCCCAAGAGACCCAGTACTTC